This T cell receptor (beta chain) was identified during a study of T-cell reconstitution after alpha-beta-depleted transplantation in children. The trim removed 7 bases at V and 6 bases at J, leaving 11 bases unmatched. This CDR3 contains 15 residues. Preparation of the TCRbeta library used unique molecular identifiers. Via MiXCR, TCRdb re-called the PCR reads, giving one row per CDR3 protein. The repertoire holds 200,000 to 300,000 distinct CDR3 sequences, about a quarter seen once, with about 2.6% in the top ten. This clonotype was counted at least ten times. The receptor was isolated from a girl aged 2 to 9 with Fanconi anemia, due to receive a stem cell transplant. Source: PBMCs, taken before TCRalphabeta/CD19-depleted stem cell transplant. V gene TRBV12-3 or TRBV12-4 combines with J gene TRBJ2-1; TRBD2 aligns across 8 bases. As DNA, the CDR3 is TGTGCCAGCACCTACCCAAGCGGGAGTGCCAATGAGCAGTTCTTC. Protein product: CASTYPSGSANEQFF.